One and the same sample provided the 3 T cell receptor beta chains below, sequenced in a study of OX40 agonist ivuxolimab in advanced cancers. This table comes from immunoSEQ multiplex PCR, and its TCRdb copy is limited to in-frame clones, with some not included. Of tens of thousands of clones detected, 89% appear once; the ten largest clones hold 12%. This specimen was CD4+ or CD8+ T cells sorted from blood, taken in a trial of the OX40 agonist ivuxolimab. The receptors were gathered from an adult with an advanced solid tumor such as melanoma, head and neck, liver or kidney cancer.

This rearrangement joins TRBV5-1 to TRBJ1-1; D remains ambiguous. Germline V gene lookup returns CDR1 SGHRS and CDR2 YFSETQ. V lost 0 bases, J lost 7 bases, and 10 bases lay in between. This CDR3 is 13 amino acids long. The CDR3 DNA sequence: TGCGCCAGCAGCTTGGAACAGCCCCTTGAAGCTTTCTTT. Its protein product is CASSLEQPLEAFF.

The chain carries TRBV7-3 and TRBJ2-1; 8 bases agree with TRBD2. The CDR3 runs to 14 residues. V was clipped by 3 bases and J by 6 bases; unmatched bases: 4. The V gene's germline CDR1 is SGHTA and CDR2 FQGTGA. The CDR3 region is CASSLDRGGNEQFF. In nucleotides, the CDR3 is TGTGCCAGCAGCTTGGACCGGGGGGGCAATGAGCAGTTCTTC.

The chain combines TRBV11-2 with TRBJ2-5; D is possibly TRBD1 (5 bases). The germline gives CDR1 SGHAT, CDR2 FQNNGV. V gave up 1 base and J gave up 4 bases, with 13 bases separating them. The CDR3 length is 15 residues. CDR3 DNA: TGTGCCAGCAGCTTAGGGCAGGGTCGAAGAGAGACCCAGTACTTC. As protein: CASSLGQGRRETQYF.